A single T cell receptor (beta chain) is shown here with its context. Antigen unknown. TCRdb's table, derived via immunoSEQ multiplex PCR, lists solely in-frame clones and lacks some. In the table there are around 220,000 clones, less than 95% of which are singletons. The junction had 0 bases not matched to a gene; V was cut back by 3 bases and J by 6 bases. The CDR3 totals 13 residues. The germline V gene has CDR1 SGHNT and CDR2 YYREEE (reference sequence). This sample stems from a study of T cell responses to AZD1222 COVID-19 vaccine. General study points: Spike-specific TCR repertoires showed rising breadth and depth after two AZD1222 doses. Repertoires were collected only later (after the peak T cell response had occurred).

The TCR comes from an adult who received the MenACWY meningococcal vaccine as a control. The material sequenced was peripheral blood, taken 28 days after the second dose of the MenACWY control vaccine. The chain recombines TRBV5-4 with TRBJ2-1; 10 bases align to TRBD2. The CDR3 loop reads CASSWTSGNEQFF. CDR3 nucleotides: TGTGCCAGCAGCTGGACTAGCGGCAATGAGCAGTTCTTC.